Following are 26 T cell receptor beta chains from one sample sequenced in a study of T cells in Graves' hyperthyroidism and ophthalmopathy. Amplification of TCR beta CDR3 regions was performed using RNA transcripts as template. Initially, a first-round RT-PCR of the TCR CDR3 employed the HTBI primer set. Using its own MiXCR run on the multiplex PCR reads, TCRdb lists one record per CDR3 protein. The sample lists 600,000 to 700,000 distinct CDR3 sequences, approximately 14% seen once, with 4% to 5.5% in the top ten. The sample taken for sequencing was blood. All receptors derive from a middle-aged woman with Graves' ophthalmopathy.

This clonotype was seen ten or more times. The V call is TRBV29-1, the J call TRBJ2-7; D might be TRBD1 (6 bases). The CDR3 has 14 amino acids. Germline values: CDR1 SQVTM, CDR2 ANQGSEA. V was shortened by 3 bases and J by 2 bases, with 14 bases between the two germline ends. Here the CDR3 DNA reads TGCAGCGTTGAGGGGGACAAGGGGGCCTACGAGCAGTACTTC. This gives the protein CSVEGDKGAYEQYF.

This clonotype was seen ten or more times. The genes are TRBV12-3 or TRBV12-4 and TRBJ2-7; D is uncertain. The CDR3 length is 12 residues. Deletions cut 1 base from V and 5 bases from J, with 6 bases between. The CDR3 loop reads CASSLVRHEQYF. The CDR3 region has the DNA TGTGCCAGCAGTTTAGTGAGGCACGAGCAGTACTTC.

The table lists this clonotype with many counts. The J gene is TRBJ1-1, the V gene TRBV30, with D unresolved. V lost 5 bases to trimming and J lost 1 base, with 8 bases between them. This CDR3 is 12 amino acids long. Germline CDR1 GTSNPN, CDR2 SVGIG (reference sequence). The CDR3 sequence: CAWELRNTEAFF. The DNA for the CDR3 is TGTGCCTGGGAACTCAGGAACACTGAAGCTTTCTTT.

This clonotype was counted only a few times. The V gene is TRBV18, the J gene TRBJ1-2, with 9 positions matching TRBD1. Germline V lookup: CDR1 KGHSH, CDR2 LQKENI. This CDR3 region has 17 residues. The V segment lost 3 bases and the J segment 6 bases; nucleotides outside the gene matches: 14. DNA of the CDR3: TGTGCCAGCTCACCGCTTTTAGGGGGACAGGGAGATGATGGCTACACCTTC. It specifies CASSPLLGGQGDDGYTF.

This chain joins TRBV7-8 and TRBJ2-1; D may match TRBD1 or TRBD2 (5 bases each). V gave up 3 bases and J gave up 6 bases, with 12 bases separating them. This CDR3 spans 14 amino acids. From germline, CDR1 is SGHVS and CDR2 FQNEAQ. The CDR3 DNA is TGTGCCAGCAGCTTTTGGGCAGGGAGCAATGAGCAGTTCTTC. Its protein product is CASSFWAGSNEQFF.

This clonotype was observed many times. This sequence joins TRBV12-3 or TRBV12-4 and TRBJ1-3, with TRBD1 as a possible D gene (5 bases). The V end lost 3 bases, the J end lost 0 bases, and 9 bases lay between the germline ends. The CDR3 sequence is 15 residues long. CDR3 DNA: TGTGCCAGCAGTTTGCAGGGTTACTCTGGAAACACCATATATTTT. Its protein is CASSLQGYSGNTIYF.

Only a few counts were recorded for this clonotype. The gene calls are TRBV5-4 and TRBJ1-2, with D perhaps matching TRBD1 (5 bases). Germline V gene data show CDR1 as SGHNT and CDR2 as YYREEE (reference sequence). CDR3 size: 14 residues. Between the trimmed V and J ends, which lost 4 bases and 4 bases, there was a span of 14 bases. CDR3 nucleotide sequence: TGTGCCAGCAGCCCCCCGGGGGACCCCTATGGCTACACCTTC. Amino acid sequence: CASSPPGDPYGYTF.

This clonotype was observed at least ten times. The J gene is TRBJ1-5, the V gene TRBV20-1; TRBD1 aligns across 7 bases. J was trimmed by 3 bases and V by 6 bases; bases with no gene match: 8. Germline values: CDR1 DFQATT, CDR2 SNEGSKA (reference sequence). There are 14 residues in the CDR3. DNA of the CDR3: TGCAGTGCCCTAAGTGGGACAGTCAATCAGCCCCAGCATTTT. Encoded protein: CSALSGTVNQPQHF.

This clonotype was seen ten or more times. The J gene is TRBJ2-5, the V gene TRBV10-3; D ambiguous. Germline CDR1 reads ENHRY; CDR2 reads SYGVKD. The CDR3 is made up of 15 amino acids. V gave up 0 bases and J gave up 1 base, with 9 bases separating them. CDR3 region: CAISESVETQETQYF. CDR3 DNA: TGTGCCATCAGTGAGTCGGTGGAGACCCAAGAGACCCAGTACTTC.

The chain has TRBV20-1 and TRBJ2-7; 8 bases map to TRBD2. The CDR3 contains 16 residues. V lost 0 bases and J lost 5; bases outside the gene matches: 12. Germline V gene lookup returns CDR1 DFQATT and CDR2 SNEGSKA (reference sequence). The CDR3 DNA sequence: TGCAGTGCTAGAGACCAGGGAGCGGGAGAAACCCACGAGCAGTACTTC. It encodes CSARDQGAGETHEQYF.

This clonotype has a handful of counts. The chain joins TRBV10-2 to TRBJ2-7; 8 bases are shared with TRBD2. Germline-derived CDR1 and CDR2 are WSHSY and SAAADI. This CDR3 region has 17 residues. Trimming cost V 2 bases and J 3 bases; bases outside gene matches: 12. The CDR3 reads CASSEASWGLEDYEQYF. CDR3 DNA sequence: TGCGCCAGCAGTGAGGCGTCGTGGGGACTAGAGGACTACGAGCAGTACTTC.

The chain recombines TRBV7-6 with TRBJ2-2, with D tentatively TRBD1 (6 bases). Trimming shortened V by 1 base and J by 4 bases, and 13 bases separated the two germline ends. Germline CDR1 SGHVS, CDR2 FNYEAQ. The CDR3 is 16 amino acids. The CDR3 here is CASSLEGDRVTGELFF. The CDR3 DNA reads as TGTGCCAGCAGCTTAGAGGGGGATCGAGTCACCGGGGAGCTGTTTTTT.

This clonotype has just a few counts. The chain employs TRBV30 and TRBJ1-2; TRBD1 is a possible D gene (6 bases). Germline lookup yields CDR1 GTSNPN and CDR2 SVGIG (reference sequence). CDR3 length: 15 residues. V lost 2 bases and J lost 5, with 18 bases in between. The CDR3 spells CAWSLEPGTPYGYTF. CDR3 coding DNA: TGTGCCTGGAGTCTAGAACCCGGGACACCTTATGGCTACACCTTC.

There are many counts of this clonotype. This sequence joins TRBV6-5 and TRBJ1-1; 7 bases match TRBD1. The germline CDR1 and CDR2 sequences are MNHEY and SVGAGI. There are 12 residues in the CDR3. Trimming cost V 6 bases and J 8 bases; bases outside gene matches: 6. The CDR3 nucleotides are TGTGCCAGCAGGTTGAACAGGGGAGAAGCTTTCTTT. This sequence encodes CASRLNRGEAFF.

This clonotype was detected many times. The chain combines TRBV19 with TRBJ1-5; D is ambiguous. There are 13 residues in the CDR3. The ends were cut back, 5 bases at V and 1 base at J, with 6 bases in the middle. Germline V lookup: CDR1 LNHDA, CDR2 SQIVND (reference sequence). CDR3 sequence (DNA): TGTGCCAGTAGTCGGGAGAGCAATCAGCCCCAGCATTTT. This codes for CASSRESNQPQHF.

This clonotype was counted many times. The chain combines TRBV5-1 with TRBJ1-5, with D hard to call. The CDR3 runs to 13 residues. The germline V gene encodes CDR1 SGHRS and CDR2 YFSETQ. The V end lost 4 bases, the J end lost 3 bases, and 8 bases lay between the germline ends. CDR3 DNA sequence: TGCGCCAGCAGCCCGGTCCCCAATCAGCCCCAGCATTTT. Translation gives CASSPVPNQPQHF.

The chain has TRBV7-8 and TRBJ1-2; 8 nucleotides line up with TRBD1. CDR3 length: 15 residues. Germline V lookup: CDR1 SGHVS, CDR2 FQNEAQ. The V and J ends lost 5 bases and 6 bases, in that order; junction bases with no gene match: 11. In nucleotides, the CDR3 is TGTGCCAGCAGCCCATCGACTTCAGGGGGCCATGGCTACACCTTC. Amino acid sequence: CASSPSTSGGHGYTF.

V gene TRBV20-1 combines with J gene TRBJ2-5; 8 bases agree with TRBD2. V lost 6 bases and J lost 1; bases outside the gene matches: 10. Per germline, CDR1 DFQATT and CDR2 SNEGSKA (reference sequence). The CDR3 is 15 amino acids. Here the CDR3 reads CSAPPSGSTQETQYF. The CDR3 DNA is TGCAGTGCCCCCCCGAGCGGGAGTACCCAAGAGACCCAGTACTTC.

This clonotype came up a few times. One end of the junction varies from germline; a read error may be responsible. The chain uses TRBV7-2 and TRBJ2-2; no clear D. The V gene's germline CDR1 is SGHTA and CDR2 FQGNSA. The CDR3 has 16 amino acids. The CDR3 protein is CASTLAGGANTGELFF. Written as DNA, the CDR3 is TGTGCCAGCACCTTAGCCGGCGGAGCGAACACCGGGGAGCTGTTTTTT.

Many counts were recorded for this clonotype. The chain joins TRBV12-3 or TRBV12-4 to TRBJ2-2; D may be TRBD1 (6 bases). The CDR3 loop spans 14 amino acids. Trimming took off 5 bases at V and 6 bases at J, with 13 bases between the two ends. For the CDR3, the DNA is TGTGCCAGCAGTCCCGGGACATGGGCCGGGGAGCTGTTTTTT. It translates to CASSPGTWAGELFF.

This clonotype came up many times. The rearrangement uses TRBV15 and TRBJ1-1; D is unresolved. V was pared by 1 base and J by 4 bases, with 10 bases between. The CDR3 is 14 amino acids. Germline assignment: CDR1 LNHNV and CDR2 YYDKDF (reference sequence). DNA for the CDR3: TGTGCCACCAGCAGAGGAGGTGAGCCCACTGAAGCTTTCTTT. Translated, it gives CATSRGGEPTEAFF.

This clonotype was recorded many times. The J gene is TRBJ2-5, the V gene TRBV15; 7 bases agree with TRBD1. The CDR3 runs to 16 residues. In germline, CDR1 is LNHNV, CDR2 YYDKDF (reference sequence). The V and J ends lost 0 bases and 7 bases, in that order; junction bases with no gene match: 11. CDR3 amino acids: CATSRDYPGQDGTQYF. CDR3 bases: TGTGCCACCAGCAGAGATTACCCTGGACAGGACGGGACCCAGTACTTC. The whole variable domain, remainder taken from reference TRBV15 and TRBJ2-5, is DAMVIQNPRYQVTQFGKPVTLSCSQTLNHNVMYWYQQKSSQAPKLLFHYYDKDFNNEADTPDNFQSRRPNTSFCFLDIRSPGLGDTAMYLCATSRDYPGQDGTQYFGPGTRLLVL.

V is TRBV12-3 or TRBV12-4 and J is TRBJ1-2, with 10 bases that match TRBD1. V lost 5 bases to trimming and J lost 8 bases; unmatched junction nucleotides: 11. The CDR3 consists of 15 residues. The CDR3 here is CASSPGTGEVGGYTF. The CDR3 DNA reads as TGTGCCAGCAGTCCTGGGACAGGGGAGGTTGGCGGCTACACCTTC.

The chain carries TRBV5-1 and TRBJ1-2; tentative D call: TRBD1 (6 bases). V was clipped by 5 bases and J by 0 bases, with 14 bases between them. CDR3 size: 15 residues. Germline V CDR1 and CDR2: SGHRS, YFSETQ. In DNA form, the CDR3 reads TGCGCCAGCAGACTTAGACAGGCATCTAACTATGGCTACACCTTC. This codes for CASRLRQASNYGYTF.

Ten or more counts support this clonotype. This chain links TRBV12-3 or TRBV12-4 with TRBJ2-7, with D tentatively TRBD2 (5 bases). Trimming shortened V by 1 base and J by 7 bases, and 14 bases separated the two germline ends. The CDR3 length is 14 residues. CDR3: CASSLGGLRGEQYF. CDR3 sequence (DNA): TGTGCCAGCAGTTTAGGCGGGCTCAGAGGGGAGCAGTACTTC.

This clonotype was counted ten times or more. J is TRBJ2-7 and V is TRBV28; D could derive from TRBD1 or TRBD2 (5 bases each). The ends were cut back, 2 bases at V and 3 bases at J, with 14 bases in the middle. The CDR3 length is 15 residues. Germline CDR1 MDHEN, CDR2 SYDVKM. CDR3 amino acids: CASSLGLSGGYEQYF. The CDR3 bases are TGTGCCAGCAGTTTAGGCCTGAGTGGGGGCTACGAGCAGTACTTC.